The T cell receptor beta chain described here comes from a study of response to subunit inactivated influenza vaccine. Trimming took 5 bases from V and 5 from J; bases not matched to a gene: 5. Per germline, CDR1 MNHNS and CDR2 SASEGT. The CDR3 consists of 13 residues. TCRdb passed the RT-PCR reads through MiXCR, listing each CDR3 protein once. The repertoire consists of hundreds of thousands of distinct CDR3 sequences, with around 25% occurring once and the leading ten covering less than 2.5%. This clonotype was observed a single time. Sequenced here: CD4+ T cells sorted from PBMCs, sampled around 5 days after vaccination. V gene TRBV6-1 combines with J gene TRBJ2-5; TRBD2 aligns across 7 bases. This receptor was obtained from a man in his forties or fifties who received an inactivated influenza vaccine. CDR3 nucleotide sequence: TGTGCCAGCAGTAATGCGGGAGTGGAGACCCAGTACTTC. This codes for CASSNAGVETQYF.